The 26 T cell receptor beta chains below come from one sample, sequenced in a study of blood T cells in healthy people across ages. A J-beta primer mix and a sample-barcoded 5' primer were used in a second PCR of about 7 to 12 cycles. TCRdb re-called the 5' RACE reads with MiXCR, one entry per CDR3 protein. The table has roughly 700,000 distinct CDR3 sequences, about a third seen once. Sequenced input: blood. The receptors derive from a woman of 80 years or more in good health.

This chain joins TRBV10-3 and TRBJ1-1; the D is unclear. Germline V lookup: CDR1 ENHRY, CDR2 SYGVKD. The CDR3 extends over 14 amino acids. The germline V and J ends were trimmed by 2 bases and 7 bases, with 14 bases remaining between them. The CDR3 sequence: CAISEPTYTDEAFF. The CDR3 DNA is TGTGCCATCAGTGAGCCCACCTATACAGATGAAGCTTTCTTT.

The sample holds a few counts of this clonotype. The V and J genes are TRBV12-3 or TRBV12-4 and TRBJ1-4; D might be TRBD1 (5 bases). V lost 7 bases and J 7 bases, leaving 22 bases between the germline ends. This CDR3 is 16 amino acids long. The CDR3 DNA reads as TGTGCCAGCACCCATTTTTTAGGTGGGGCTAGTGAAAAACTGTTTTTT. It is translated as CASTHFLGGASEKLFF.

This clonotype was seen more than once but under ten times. With a much larger clone just one base away, this may be a read error. The rearrangement uses TRBV6-4 and TRBJ2-6, with TRBD1 as a possible D gene (5 bases). CDR1 is MRHNA and CDR2 is SNTAGT in the germline V gene. The CDR3 is 15 amino acids. CDR3 protein: CASSEFEAGANVPTF. CDR3 DNA: TGTGCCAGCAGTGAATTTGAGGCTGGGGCCAACGTCCCGACTTTC.

This clonotype was counted ten times or more. This chain uses TRBV5-1 with TRBJ2-3; TRBD2 is a possible D gene (7 bases). V was pared by 4 bases and J by 4 bases, with 13 bases between. The CDR3 covers 14 residues. From germline, CDR1 is SGHRS and CDR2 YFSETQ. The CDR3 loop reads CASSGGGSADTQYF. DNA of the CDR3: TGCGCCAGCAGCGGGGGCGGGAGCGCAGATACGCAGTATTTT.

The V gene is TRBV6-4, the J gene TRBJ2-6; possibly TRBD2 for D (5 bases). The V and J ends lost 5 bases and 2 bases respectively, with 7 bases between them. The CDR3 sequence is 14 residues long. Germline V CDR1 and CDR2: MRHNA, SNTAGT. The CDR3 sequence: CASSPGAGANVLTF. The CDR3 region has the DNA TGTGCCAGCAGTCCCGGGGCTGGGGCCAACGTCCTGACTTTC.

The table lists this clonotype with a few counts. The chain employs TRBV30 and TRBJ1-4; 7 bases are shared with TRBD1. Germline V gene lookup returns CDR1 GTSNPN and CDR2 SVGIG (reference sequence). Losses at the gene ends were 2 bases for V and 4 bases for J; bases not matched to a gene: 7. This CDR3 region has 15 residues. CDR3 DNA: TGTGCCTGGAGTTTGACAGGGCGGGTTAATGAAAAACTGTTTTTT. Its protein product is CAWSLTGRVNEKLFF.

The J gene is TRBJ1-4, the V gene TRBV12-3 or TRBV12-4; a weak D match, TRBD1 (6 bases). The CDR3 extends over 17 amino acids. V was shortened by 5 bases and J by 3 bases, with 19 bases between the two germline ends. The CDR3 bases are TGTGCCAGCAGTGGTCTTGGGGGGCGCGGAGCTAATGAAAAACTGTTTTTT. It encodes CASSGLGGRGANEKLFF.

The chain is built from TRBV20-1 and TRBJ2-5; maybe TRBD1 (5 bases). The CDR3 loop spans 13 amino acids. Germline V CDR1 and CDR2: DFQATT, SNEGSKA (reference sequence). Trimming cost V 4 bases and J 4 bases, with 13 bases left between them. The CDR3 sequence is CSATLRAGETQYF. The CDR3 bases are TGCAGTGCTACCCTCAGGGCAGGAGAGACCCAGTACTTC.

This clonotype was recorded many times. The chain couples TRBV14 to TRBJ2-4; D not resolved. The CDR3 loop spans 18 amino acids. Trimming removed 0 bases from V and 1 base from J, with 16 bases in between. Germline-derived CDR1 and CDR2 are SGHDN and FVKESK. The CDR3 is CASSQDLMGSGAKNIQYF. For the CDR3, the DNA is TGTGCCAGCAGCCAAGATCTTATGGGAAGTGGGGCCAAAAACATTCAGTACTTC.

The J gene is TRBJ2-1, the V gene TRBV2; 7 bases fit TRBD1. Germline trimming cut 3 bases from V and 6 bases from J; bases unmatched to any gene: 11. This CDR3 has 16 residues. Germline CDR1 is SNHLY and CDR2 is FYNNEI. CDR3 coding DNA: TGTGCCAGCAGTGAGGAGACAGGGTTATGGGGCAATGAGCAGTTCTTC. Its translation: CASSEETGLWGNEQFF. Full variable domain (missing parts from reference TRBV2 and TRBJ2-1): EPEVTQTPSHQVTQMGQEVILRCVPISNHLYFYWYRQILGQKVEFLVSFYNNEISEKSEIFDDQFSVERPDGSNFTLKIRSTKLEDSAMYFCASSEETGLWGNEQFFGPGTRLTVL.

The genes are TRBV30 and TRBJ1-4, with a weak D call TRBD1 (6 bases). Trimming cost V 4 bases and J 1 base, with 10 bases left between them. Germline V CDR1 and CDR2: GTSNPN, SVGIG (reference sequence). The CDR3 length is 14 residues. The CDR3 sequence is CAWTTGRTNEKLFF. The CDR3 region has the DNA TGTGCCTGGACCACAGGGAGAACTAATGAAAAACTGTTTTTT.

This clonotype has a handful of counts. The chain carries TRBV14 and TRBJ1-2; 8 nucleotides agree with TRBD1. Germline V gene sequence: CDR1 SGHDN, CDR2 FVKESK. CDR3 length: 18 amino acids. V shed 0 bases, J shed 7 bases, and the junction held 16 bases outside the gene matches. The CDR3 sequence: CASSQESRGTGLERGYTF. In DNA form, the CDR3 reads TGTGCCAGCAGCCAAGAGAGCCGCGGGACAGGCCTTGAACGTGGCTACACCTTC.

This clonotype was seen many times. The genes are TRBV7-2 and TRBJ2-3; tentative D call: TRBD1 (6 bases). The V gene's germline CDR1 is SGHTA and CDR2 FQGNSA. The CDR3 runs 16 residues. Trimming stripped 2 bases from V and 4 bases from J, with 16 bases between. The CDR3 region is CASSLSLGALADTQYF. DNA of the CDR3: TGTGCCAGCAGCTTATCTCTGGGGGCATTGGCAGATACGCAGTATTTT. Based on the CDR3 plus reference TRBV7-2 and TRBJ2-3, the full variable domain is GAGVSQSPSNKVTEKGKDVELRCDPISGHTALYWYRQSLGQGLEFLIYFQGNSAPDKSGLPSDRFSAERTGGSVSTLTIQRTQQEDSAVYLCASSLSLGALADTQYFGPGTRLTVL.

At least ten counts were recorded for this clonotype. The chain is built from TRBV18 and TRBJ2-1, with 8 nucleotides matching TRBD1. Per germline, CDR1 KGHSH and CDR2 LQKENI. This CDR3 has 16 amino acids. J gave up 9 bases and V 3 bases, and 13 bases lay outside the gene matches. Here the CDR3 reads CASSPMGGQGFAEQFF. The CDR3, as DNA: TGTGCCAGCTCACCTATGGGCGGACAGGGTTTTGCTGAGCAGTTCTTC.

The genes are TRBV9 and TRBJ2-3, with a weak D call TRBD1 (5 bases). Germline CDR1 is SGDLS and CDR2 is YYNGEE. Trimming removed 0 bases at V and 8 bases at J, with 16 bases between. This CDR3 has 15 amino acids. This chain's CDR3 is CASSVEGKSTCTQYF. The CDR3 nucleotides are TGTGCCAGCAGCGTAGAGGGGAAAAGCACATGTACGCAGTATTTT.

The count of this clonotype is one. The genes are TRBV2 and TRBJ1-1; TRBD1 aligns across 8 bases. Looked up from germline, CDR1 is SNHLY and CDR2 is FYNNEI. J was trimmed by 6 bases and V by 6 bases; bases with no gene match: 6. This CDR3 contains 13 residues. CDR3 region: CASRGQGLAEAFF. The DNA of the CDR3 is TGTGCCAGCAGAGGACAGGGATTGGCTGAAGCTTTCTTT.

J is TRBJ2-3 and V is TRBV7-2, with 8 bases identical to TRBD2. The CDR3 contains 16 residues. V was clipped by 6 bases and J by 2 bases; unmatched bases: 10. Looked up from germline, CDR1 is SGHTA and CDR2 is FQGNSA. CDR3 in DNA: TGTGCCAGCAGACCCCGACTAGCGACCTTCACAGATACGCAGTATTTT. Translated, it gives CASRPRLATFTDTQYF.

The rearrangement joins TRBV7-2 to TRBJ1-2; no firm D call. Germline V gene lookup returns CDR1 SGHTA and CDR2 FQGNSA. V was shortened by 4 bases and J by 4 bases, with 10 bases between the two germline ends. This CDR3 has 13 amino acids. The CDR3 DNA reads as TGTGCCAGCAGCTCGCAGGAGGGCTATGGCTACACCTTC. It yields the protein CASSSQEGYGYTF.

This clonotype was counted only a few times. CDR3 coding DNA: TGTGCCAGCAAAAGCGCGGGGGGGAGCTCCTACAATGAGCAGTTCTTC. Translating it yields CASKSAGGSSYNEQFF. The V gene is TRBV2, the J gene TRBJ2-1; TRBD2 aligns across 9 bases. The germline V gene encodes CDR1 SNHLY and CDR2 FYNNEI. The CDR3 loop spans 16 amino acids. Losses at the gene ends were 7 bases for V and 0 bases for J; bases not matched to a gene: 7. The whole variable domain, filled in from reference TRBV2 and TRBJ2-1, reads EPEVTQTPSHQVTQMGQEVILRCVPISNHLYFYWYRQILGQKVEFLVSFYNNEISEKSEIFDDQFSVERPDGSNFTLKIRSTKLEDSAMYFCASKSAGGSSYNEQFFGPGTRLTVL.

About this clonotype itself: The junction departs from the called germline gene at one end, perhaps through a read error. V gene TRBV10-3 combines with J gene TRBJ1-4; possible D gene TRBD1, 6 bases. Germline V gives CDR1 ENHRY, CDR2 SYGVKD. The CDR3 has 13 residues. The CDR3 coding sequence is TGCGCTACCCTCAGGGGAACTAATGAAAAACTGTTTTTT. Its protein is CATLRGTNEKLFF.

This clonotype was seen a handful of times. A much more abundant neighbour one base away suggests this may be a read error. This chain uses TRBV6-6 with TRBJ1-1, with D possibly TRBD1 on 5 matching bases. CDR1 is MNHNY and CDR2 is SVGAGI in the germline V gene (reference sequence). This CDR3 is 14 amino acids long. This CDR3 reads CASRYSGGDTEAFF. As DNA, the CDR3 is TGTGCCAGCAGGTACTCCGGGGGGGACACTGAAGCTTTCTTT.

This clonotype came up many times. The chain is built from TRBV10-3 and TRBJ2-7, with D tentatively TRBD1 or TRBD2 (6 bases each). V gave up 7 bases and J gave up 1 base, with 11 bases separating them. Germline loops: CDR1 ENHRY, CDR2 SYGVKD. The CDR3 is made up of 13 amino acids. The CDR3 nucleotides are TGTGCCATCAACGGGGGCGAATCCTACGAGCAGTACTTC. Translating gives CAINGGESYEQYF.

The J gene is TRBJ2-1, the V gene TRBV20-1, with 14 bases identical to TRBD2. The germline V gene has CDR1 DFQATT and CDR2 SNEGSKA (reference sequence). The trim removed 1 base at V and 7 bases at J, leaving 3 bases unmatched. CDR3 length: 15 residues. CDR3 sequence: CSARVGTSGGNEQFF. CDR3 sequence (DNA): TGCAGTGCTAGAGTGGGGACTAGCGGGGGTAATGAGCAGTTCTTC.

This clonotype has a handful of counts. Since a much larger clone is just one base distant, this may be a read error. The V and J genes are TRBV20-1 and TRBJ2-1; a possible D gene is TRBD2 (5 bases). The J call may be faulty, since TRBJ2-7 better matches the DNA end. Germline V gives CDR1 DFQATT, CDR2 SNEGSKA (reference sequence). This CDR3 contains 16 residues. The CDR3 bases are TGCAGTGCCGAAGAACCTAGCTCTAGCTCCTACAATGAGCAGTACTTC. This translates into CSAEEPSSSSYNEQYF.

This clonotype was found many times. The chain carries TRBV7-9 and TRBJ2-1; a possible D gene is TRBD1 (6 bases). Between the trimmed V and J ends, which lost 0 bases and 3 bases, there was a span of 9 bases. The CDR3 is made up of 15 amino acids. The germline CDR1 and CDR2 sequences are SEHNR and FQNEAQ (reference sequence). CDR3 sequence reads: CASSLAQTGYNEQFF. The CDR3 bases are TGTGCCAGCAGCTTAGCCCAGACAGGCTACAATGAGCAGTTCTTC.

This clonotype has a count of ten or more. V usage is TRBV5-1 and J usage is TRBJ1-2; D gene ambiguous. Per germline, CDR1 SGHRS and CDR2 YFSETQ. V was shortened by 1 base and J by 0 bases, with 7 bases between the two germline ends. The CDR3 covers 14 residues. The CDR3 DNA is TGCGCCAGCAGCTTGCTTCCCGCTAACTATGGCTACACCTTC. Translating it yields CASSLLPANYGYTF.